This T cell receptor beta chain was observed in a study of molecular identifiers for immune sequencing clone quantification. V was clipped by 7 bases and J by 1 base, with 11 bases between them. Germline assignment: CDR1 SGHRS and CDR2 YFSETQ. The CDR3 has 13 amino acids. The study, taken as a whole, reports: Over 98% of CMV-specific effector molecules, but under 1% of naive ones, were in clones above 20 copies.

With 10%, 30% or 50% of RNA, roughly 17,000 to 1,000,000 naive CD8 T cells were sequenced. A CD8+CD4-CCR7+CD45RA+ phenotype served as the sorting definition for naive CD8 T cells. Methods described previously were used for bulk TCR libraries, and listed TCR primers were applied. Each CDR3 protein gets one entry after TCRdb re-called the PCR reads with MiXCR. The sample has 460,000 or so distinct CDR3 sequences; 20% to 25% are singletons. The table lists this clonotype with many counts. Its antigen is still unknown. The chain uses TRBV5-1 and TRBJ1-1; no reliable D call. The sequencing sample was made of naive CD8+ T cells from blood, with Jurkat cell RNA spiked in. Documented subset: FACS-sorted CD8+CD4-CCR7+CD45RA+ naive T cells. This receptor was taken from a human donor in good health. Some libraries in this study had Jurkat cell RNA spiked in. CDR3 in DNA: TGCGCCAGCCCTTACAGAGGGAACACTGAAGCTTTCTTT. It encodes CASPYRGNTEAFF.